One and the same sample provided the 13 T cell receptor beta chains below, sequenced in a study of blood T cell repertoires in COVID-19. Assay: immunoSEQ multiplex PCR; the TCRdb copy retains only in-frame clones and omits some. Of about 240,000 clones listed, 87% are singletons. Sequenced sample: peripheral blood. The source is a man in his sixties who had recovered from COVID-19.

CDR3 coding DNA: TGTGCCAGCTCCCTAGGACAGGGGCAGGGCAATCAGCCCCAGCATTTT. Translated, it gives CASSLGQGQGNQPQHF. This chain links TRBV18 with TRBJ1-5, with 9 bases aligning to TRBD1. Germline V lookup: CDR1 KGHSH, CDR2 LQKENI. Germline trimming cut 6 bases from V and 2 bases from J; bases unmatched to any gene: 8. The length of the CDR3 is 16 residues.

The V call is TRBV7-2, the J call TRBJ2-2, with TRBD2 matching 14 bases. The trim removed 5 bases at V and 7 bases at J, leaving 6 bases unmatched. Per the germline V gene, CDR1 is SGHTA and CDR2 is FQGNSA. There are 16 residues in the CDR3. This CDR3 is CASSPRLAGGVGELFF. CDR3 nucleotides: TGTGCCAGCAGCCCGAGACTAGCGGGGGGGGTCGGGGAGCTGTTTTTT.

This clone has more than one count but fewer than ten. The gene calls are TRBV13 and TRBJ2-3; D possibly corresponds to TRBD2 (6 bases). CDR1 and CDR2 (germline): PRHDT, FYEKMQ (reference sequence). The CDR3 spans 14 residues. The V end lost 9 bases, the J end lost 9 bases, and 22 bases lay between the germline ends. CDR3 residues: CASSGTRSGYTQYF. CDR3 coding DNA: TGTGCCAGTTCCGGGACTCGGTCGGGGTACACGCAGTATTTT.

The gene calls are TRBV2 and TRBJ1-2; the D gene is possibly TRBD1 (5 bases). Trimming pared 6 bases from V and 8 bases from J, leaving 25 bases between. This CDR3 region has 16 residues. From germline, CDR1 is SNHLY and CDR2 FYNNEI. CDR3 DNA sequence: TGTGCCAGCAGCGAGGAGGTCGGCAGGTCGGGGGGAGGCTACACCTTC. As protein: CASSEEVGRSGGGYTF.

V is TRBV10-3 and J is TRBJ2-3; the D gene is possibly TRBD1 (6 bases). There are 15 residues in the CDR3. Germline V CDR1 and CDR2: ENHRY, SYGVKD. V was clipped by 5 bases and J by 2 bases, with 14 bases between them. The CDR3 DNA sequence: TGTGCCATCAGTCCGGGACACGCAAACACAGATACGCAGTATTTT. It codes for CAISPGHANTDTQYF.

This clone was seen a handful of times. This chain links TRBV9 with TRBJ1-3, with TRBD1 matching 8 bases. This CDR3 contains 17 residues. Germline loops: CDR1 SGDLS, CDR2 YYNGEE. The junction had 8 bases not matched to a gene; V was cut back by 3 bases and J by 0 bases. The CDR3 DNA sequence: TGTGCCAGCAGCGGAGGGGGACAGGTTTTCTCTGGAAACACCATATATTTT. This translates into CASSGGGQVFSGNTIYF.

V gene TRBV9 combines with J gene TRBJ1-1; TRBD1 agrees at 7 bases. This CDR3 region has 15 residues. Germline values: CDR1 SGDLS, CDR2 YYNGEE. V lost 0 bases to trimming and J lost 1 base; unmatched junction nucleotides: 3. CDR3 region: CASSVVAGGNTEAFF. CDR3 DNA: TGTGCCAGCAGCGTAGTCGCAGGGGGGAACACTGAAGCTTTCTTT.

V gene TRBV7-8 combines with J gene TRBJ2-2, with D unclear. The CDR3 runs 14 residues. Trimming took off 4 bases at V and 1 base at J, with 7 bases between the two ends. CDR1 is SGHVS, CDR2 FQNEAQ, per germline. CDR3 sequence: CASSSSQNTGELFF. CDR3 DNA sequence: TGTGCCAGCAGCTCCTCACAGAACACCGGGGAGCTGTTTTTT.

The V gene is TRBV24-1, the J gene TRBJ2-2; a weak D match, TRBD2 (6 bases). The CDR3 contains 15 residues. Trimming took 3 bases from V and 9 from J, leaving 16 bases between them. Looked up from germline, CDR1 is KGHDR and CDR2 is SFDVKD. CDR3 DNA sequence: TGTGCCACCAGTGATGCGCTATCCGGCGGGAGGGAGCTGTTTTTT. Translation gives CATSDALSGGRELFF.

The chain employs TRBV24-1 and TRBJ2-3, with D uncertain. The CDR3 runs 16 residues. V dropped 1 base and J dropped 4 bases, with 14 bases sitting between them. Germline V gives CDR1 KGHDR, CDR2 SFDVKD. CDR3 nucleotide sequence: TGTGCCACCAGTGATTTTTCTTCCCCTCACTCAGATACGCAGTATTTT. Its translation is CATSDFSSPHSDTQYF.

This chain joins TRBV7-9 and TRBJ1-2, with unresolved D. CDR1 is SEHNR and CDR2 is FQNEAQ in the germline V gene (reference sequence). Trimming shortened V by 5 bases and J by 4 bases, and 20 bases separated the two germline ends. This CDR3 region has 16 residues. The CDR3, as DNA: TGTGCCAGCAGCCCAACCAACACAGCAGGTGCCTATGGCTACACCTTC. It encodes CASSPTNTAGAYGYTF.

J is TRBJ1-4 and V is TRBV9; no definite D call. Germline assignment: CDR1 SGDLS and CDR2 YYNGEE. The length of the CDR3 is 19 residues. V was shortened by 9 bases and J by 7 bases, with 34 bases between the two germline ends. The CDR3 DNA follows: TGTGCCACCTTCTCCCCCCCCGAGGGATTGGGAGCCGATAGTGAAAAACTGTTTTTT. Its translation: CATFSPPEGLGADSEKLFF.

This rearrangement joins TRBV6-5 to TRBJ2-7; 9 nucleotides line up with TRBD1. V trimming: 9 bases; J trimming: 7 bases; junction bases outside the gene matches: 10. The germline CDR1 and CDR2 sequences are MNHEY and SVGAGI. The CDR3 totals 13 residues. In DNA, the CDR3 is TGTGCCAGAAAAGGACAGGGGCATACGGAGCAGTACGTC. Translating it yields CARKGQGHTEQYV.